A single count supports the clone carrying this TCR beta chain. This sample is drawn from a study of CD8+ T cells in alopecia areata. Once RNA had been extracted, it was reverse transcribed into cDNA to act as the sequencing template. Using immunoSEQ multiplex PCR, the repertoire was profiled, and TCRdb retains in-frame clones only, with some absent. The sample yields approximately 180,000 clones, 58% seen once. Treatment here: oral pan-JAK inhibitor, 5-10 mg twice daily. V lost 4 bases, J lost 5 bases, and 8 bases stayed unmatched. The CDR3 loop spans 15 amino acids. The germline V gene encodes CDR1 SGHRS and CDR2 YFSETQ.

This TCR derives from a human donor with alopecia areata. The sample consisted of CD4+ T cells sorted from blood, taken at approximately week 55, from a patient treated with tofacitinib. The rearrangement joins TRBV5-1 to TRBJ2-1; 8 bases match TRBD2. The DNA for the CDR3 is TGCGCCAGCAGCCTGCTAGCGGGTAACAACAATGAGCAGTTCTTC. Protein sequence: CASSLLAGNNNEQFF.